Included here is one T cell receptor (beta chain) sequence, with context. The CDR3 has 16 amino acids. Germline V gene lookup returns CDR1 SNHLY and CDR2 FYNNEI. V was clipped by 4 bases and J by 6 bases, with 19 bases between them. Profiling relied on immunoSEQ multiplex PCR, and the TCRdb table lists in-frame clones only, not all of them. The table has roughly 41,000 clones, 92% seen once; the top ten hold 18%. The entry originates in a study of a mutant IDH1 vaccine in newly diagnosed glioma. In the study overall: Patients under treatment included about 62% males and approximately 40% females and had a mean age of approximately 40 years. Patients previously underwent radiotherapy, temozolomide, or both, and most underwent both.

The time point was: baseline, week 1 (first vaccination visit). Treatment meaning: pre-vaccination baseline after standard-of-care therapy. The genes are TRBV2 and TRBJ2-1; D unclear. The sample here was PBMCs, taken from a glioma patient treated with radiotherapy, temozolomide or both. The clonotype comes from a man younger than 35 with glioma. The CDR3 bases are TGTGCCAGCAGTGGGGGAACCAGAATTCTGCTCAATGAGCAGTTCTTC. Protein product: CASSGGTRILLNEQFF.